These 16 T cell receptor beta chains share one sample of origin, sequenced in a study of blood T cell repertoires in COVID-19. The data were produced by immunoSEQ multiplex PCR, yet TCRdb's version contains in-frame clones alone and is incomplete. The sample lists over 250,000 clones, about 90% occurring once. The sequencing sample was made of PBMCs or T cells enriched from blood (not recorded which). The receptors derive from an older woman who had recovered from COVID-19.

A single count supports this clone. CDR3 region: CASSQITGYETQYF. As DNA, the CDR3 is TGCGCCAGCAGCCAGATAACAGGGTACGAGACCCAGTACTTC. The V and J genes are TRBV5-1 and TRBJ2-5; D possibly corresponds to TRBD1 (6 bases). The CDR3 contains 14 residues. The ends were cut back, 4 bases at V and 5 bases at J, with 15 bases in the middle. Germline lookup yields CDR1 SGHRS and CDR2 YFSETQ.

The rearrangement links TRBV6-5 to TRBJ1-5; D gene uncertain. The CDR3 has 15 residues. Germline loops: CDR1 MNHEY, CDR2 SVGAGI. The V end was cut by 2 bases, the J end by 2 bases, with 10 bases between. CDR3 bases: TGTGCCAGCAGTTACGGCGGGTCGGGCAATCAGCCCCAGCATTTT. This encodes CASSYGGSGNQPQHF.

The chain has TRBV2 and TRBJ2-3; 8 bases match TRBD1. The V segment lost 1 base and the J segment 2 bases; nucleotides outside the gene matches: 11. This CDR3 region has 18 residues. CDR1 SNHLY and CDR2 FYNNEI come from the germline V gene. CDR3 loop: CASSEDMTGAKITDTQYF. Written as DNA, the CDR3 is TGTGCCAGCAGTGAAGACATGACAGGGGCGAAGATCACAGATACGCAGTATTTT.

The chain joins TRBV5-1 to TRBJ2-3, with D uncertain. V shed 0 bases and J shed 5 bases, with 10 bases lying between them. Germline V gene sequence: CDR1 SGHRS, CDR2 YFSETQ. This CDR3 contains 14 residues. CDR3 DNA sequence: TGCGCCAGCAGCTTGGGTTCCCCGGTAGATACGCAGTATTTT. It encodes CASSLGSPVDTQYF.

The chain links TRBV6-1 to TRBJ1-1; tentatively, D is TRBD1 (6 bases). The CDR3 has 15 residues. Germline CDR1 reads MNHNS; CDR2 reads SASEGT. Trimming left V 3 bases short and J 5 bases short, with 16 bases between. The CDR3 here is CASSDLGRGRTEAFF. As DNA, the CDR3 is TGTGCCAGCAGTGACCTCGGCAGGGGACGGACTGAAGCTTTCTTT.

The rearrangement uses TRBV30 and TRBJ2-3, with D possibly being TRBD2 (5 bases). Germline values: CDR1 GTSNPN, CDR2 SVGIG (reference sequence). V was cut by 3 bases and J by 4 bases, with 8 bases left in between. CDR3 length: 12 residues. CDR3: CAWSEGADTQYF. The CDR3 nucleotides read TGTGCCTGGAGCGAGGGTGCAGATACGCAGTATTTT. The full variable domain, its missing parts supplied by reference TRBV30 and TRBJ2-3, is SQTIHQWPATLVQPVGSPLSLECTVEGTSNPNLYWYRQAAGRGLQLLFYSVGIGQISSEVPQNLSASRPQDRQFILSSKKLLLSDSGFYLCAWSEGADTQYFGPGTRLTVL.

The CDR3 DNA follows: TGTGCCAGCAGCCAGTCACGGGGGGGCTATGGCTACACCTTC. Its translation: CASSQSRGGYGYTF. The chain links TRBV4-2 to TRBJ1-2, with D maybe TRBD1 (5 bases). Germline values: CDR1 LGHNA, CDR2 YNFKEQ. Trimming left V 3 bases short and J 4 bases short, with 12 bases between. The CDR3 runs to 14 residues.

The DNA for the CDR3 is TGCGCCAGCAGCTTACAAGCGGCACAAGAGACCCAGTACTTC. Amino acid sequence: CASSLQAAQETQYF. The rearrangement joins TRBV5-1 to TRBJ2-5, with D possibly matching TRBD2 (5 bases). This CDR3 region has 14 residues. The germline V gene has CDR1 SGHRS and CDR2 YFSETQ. V lost 2 bases to trimming and J lost 2 bases, with 10 bases between them.

This chain connects TRBV28 to TRBJ1-2; 8 bases map to TRBD1. Looked up from germline, CDR1 is MDHEN and CDR2 is SYDVKM. The CDR3 has 12 residues. The ends lost 7 bases at V and 9 bases at J; junction bases unmatched: 7. In DNA form, the CDR3 reads TGTGCCAGCACCTCAGGGGGCCGGAGCTACACCTTC. This translates into CASTSGGRSYTF.

The chain combines TRBV7-2 with TRBJ2-1; a weak D match, TRBD2 (5 bases). Germline CDR1 reads SGHTA; CDR2 reads FQGNSA. V gave up 4 bases and J gave up 15 bases, with 22 bases separating them. The CDR3 is made up of 14 amino acids. CDR3 sequence (DNA): TGTGCCAGCAGCTCCGAACCGGCTAGCTTAAGTGGGTTCTTC. Its translation: CASSSEPASLSGFF.

This chain links TRBV5-4 with TRBJ1-1; no clear D gene. The CDR3 extends over 14 amino acids. Germline V gene lookup returns CDR1 SGHNT and CDR2 YYREEE (reference sequence). Trimming cost V 4 bases and J 1 base, with 11 bases left between them. In nucleotides, the CDR3 is TGTGCCAGCAGCCAATTCGACACGAACACTGAAGCTTTCTTT. This codes for CASSQFDTNTEAFF.

The chain carries TRBV11-2 and TRBJ2-7, with a possible D match to TRBD2 (6 bases). The V gene lost 2 bases and the J gene lost 3 bases, with 20 bases spanning the gap. CDR1 is SGHAT and CDR2 is FQNNGV in the germline V gene. This CDR3 is built from 17 residues. CDR3: CASSLFVRGAVFYEQYF. The CDR3 region has the DNA TGTGCCAGCAGCTTATTCGTGCGGGGCGCCGTCTTCTACGAGCAGTACTTC.

This chain connects TRBV9 to TRBJ1-2; 7 nucleotides match TRBD1. Germline V lookup: CDR1 SGDLS, CDR2 YYNGEE. The CDR3 has 14 residues. V was clipped by 0 bases and J by 10 bases; unmatched bases: 9. CDR3: CASSVDGTAFDYTF. DNA for the CDR3: TGTGCCAGCAGCGTAGATGGGACAGCTTTTGACTACACCTTC.

V gene TRBV30 combines with J gene TRBJ2-1; 15 bases line up with TRBD2. CDR3 size: 18 residues. Germline CDR1 reads GTSNPN; CDR2 reads SVGIG (reference sequence). V was pared by 4 bases and J by 2 bases, with 9 bases of the junction left unmatched. Written as DNA, the CDR3 is TGTGCCTGGACCACCCGGACTAGCGGGAGGGCCCCCTACAATGAGCAGTTCTTC. Encoded protein: CAWTTRTSGRAPYNEQFF.

V and J are TRBV5-1 and TRBJ2-7, with 7 nucleotides matching TRBD1. Germline values: CDR1 SGHRS, CDR2 YFSETQ. With V trimmed by 3 bases and J by 6 bases, 9 bases remained unmatched. The CDR3 extends over 14 amino acids. CDR3 DNA sequence: TGCGCCAGCAGCTGGAAAGGACAGGAGTCCGAGCAGTACTTC. It translates to CASSWKGQESEQYF.

The chain is built from TRBV7-9 and TRBJ2-1, with D perhaps matching TRBD2 (6 bases). Germline V gives CDR1 SEHNR, CDR2 FQNEAQ (reference sequence). The CDR3 contains 18 residues. Trimming took off 0 bases at V and 6 bases at J, with 21 bases between the two ends. CDR3 loop: CASSLAVSSGGTTNEQFF. As DNA, the CDR3 is TGTGCCAGCAGCTTAGCCGTTTCTTCAGGAGGGACGACCAATGAGCAGTTCTTC.